This T cell receptor beta chain was identified during a study of CD8+CD57+ T cells in acquired aplastic anemia. General study results and limits: Simpson's diversity of CD8+ cells was not significantly different in patients compared with controls.

The germline V gene encodes CDR1 MNHEY and CDR2 SMNVEV (reference sequence). The V end lost 5 bases, the J end lost 4 bases, and 20 bases lay between the germline ends. The CDR3 totals 17 residues. The study profiled TCR beta VDJ and CDR3 using genomic DNA as template. TCRdb re-called the reads through MiXCR, storing one row per CDR3 protein. The sample consists of more than 150,000 distinct CDR3 sequences, around 45% of them appearing once. Flow cytometry had shown expanded CD8+CD57+ cells in the patients chosen for sequencing. At blood sampling, none of the patients had yet received therapy. As concerns this clonotype: Its specificity is unknown.

The chain uses TRBV27 and TRBJ2-2, with a weak D call TRBD1 (7 bases). Sequenced: sorted CD4+, CD8+, or CD8+CD57+ T cells (not recorded which) from PBMCs. The clonotype originates from a human donor with aplastic anemia. The CDR3 region is CASSRARGAGGTGELFF. DNA for the CDR3: TGTGCCAGCAGTCGGGCAAGGGGGGCAGGGGGCACCGGGGAGCTGTTTTTT.